These 9 T cell receptor beta chains came from one sample sequenced in a study of blood T cell repertoires in COVID-19. The assay was immunoSEQ multiplex PCR, and TCRdb's table has in-frame clones only and misses some. The profile shows about 260,000 clones, about 85% of them singletons. What was sequenced was peripheral blood. Receptor source: a man aged 60 to 69 who had recovered from COVID-19.

The V gene is TRBV4-2, the J gene TRBJ2-5, with 12 bases identical to TRBD1. The CDR3 runs 16 residues. V shed 1 base, J shed 4 bases, and the junction held 4 bases outside the gene matches. Per the germline V gene, CDR1 is LGHNA and CDR2 is YNFKEQ. The CDR3 protein is CASSQAPGQGAETQYF. The CDR3 coding sequence is TGTGCCAGCAGCCAAGCACCGGGACAGGGGGCAGAGACCCAGTACTTC.

The chain uses TRBV7-9 and TRBJ2-5; TRBD2 aligns across 10 bases. The CDR3 runs 14 residues. Per the germline V gene, CDR1 is SEHNR and CDR2 is FQNEAQ (reference sequence). Trimming cost V 5 bases and J 4 bases; bases outside gene matches: 4. This chain's CDR3 is CASSLLAGGETQYF. CDR3 sequence (DNA): TGTGCCAGCAGCCTATTAGCGGGGGGAGAGACCCAGTACTTC.

CDR3: CASSQGTGVNTEAFF. In DNA form, the CDR3 reads TGTGCCAGCAGTCAGGGGACAGGGGTGAACACTGAAGCTTTCTTT. The chain combines TRBV28 with TRBJ1-1; 10 positions match TRBD1. J gave up 0 bases and V 5 bases, and 3 bases lay outside the gene matches. CDR1 and CDR2 from the germline V gene are MDHEN and SYDVKM. CDR3 length: 15 residues.

The chain recombines TRBV7-9 with TRBJ1-6; a possible D gene is TRBD1 (6 bases). Germline CDR1 reads SEHNR; CDR2 reads FQNEAQ (reference sequence). This CDR3 is 15 amino acids long. Trimming cost V 1 base and J 10 bases, with 14 bases left between them. The CDR3 DNA follows: TGTGCCAGCAGCTTAGACGGCAGGGGCCGGTCACCCCTCCACTTT. It translates to CASSLDGRGRSPLHF.

This clone occurred a few times. The rearrangement links TRBV11-2 to TRBJ2-7, with 9 nucleotides matching TRBD2. Germline V gene lookup returns CDR1 SGHAT and CDR2 FQNNGV. The CDR3 loop spans 16 amino acids. J lost 1 base, V lost 5 bases, and 9 bases had no gene match. CDR3 bases: TGTGCCAGCAGCAAGGCGATAGCGGGGGAGTCCTACGAGCAGTACTTC. Residues: CASSKAIAGESYEQYF.

J is TRBJ1-5 and V is TRBV11-2; weak D call: TRBD1 (5 bases). The germline CDR1 and CDR2 sequences are SGHAT and FQNNGV. The CDR3 runs 15 residues. V was shortened by 5 bases and J by 7 bases, with 18 bases between the two germline ends. CDR3 nucleotide sequence: TGTGCCAGCAGCCCAGGGTACGGGTCTGGGCAGCCCCAGCATTTT. The encoded protein is CASSPGYGSGQPQHF. The full variable domain, rest sourced from reference TRBV11-2 and TRBJ1-5, is EAGVAQSPRYKIIEKRQSVAFWCNPISGHATLYWYQQILGQGPKLLIQFQNNGVVDDSQLPKDRFSAERLKGVDSTLKIQPAKLEDSAVYLCASSPGYGSGQPQHFGDGTRLSIL.

The J gene is TRBJ1-1, the V gene TRBV5-5; D not certain. CDR3 size: 17 residues. V dropped 1 base and J dropped 3 bases, with 19 bases sitting between them. The germline gives CDR1 SGHKS, CDR2 YYEKEE (reference sequence). The CDR3 loop reads CASSLIWKGGLDTEAFF. CDR3 in DNA: TGTGCCAGCAGCTTGATTTGGAAGGGCGGGTTGGACACTGAAGCTTTCTTT.

The chain employs TRBV9 and TRBJ1-3; 7 bases match TRBD1. The CDR3 has 16 amino acids. J was trimmed by 0 bases and V by 3 bases; bases with no gene match: 6. Germline CDR1 and CDR2: SGDLS and YYNGEE. CDR3 residues: CASSEGTDLSGNTIYF. The CDR3 DNA is TGTGCCAGCAGCGAGGGGACAGACCTCTCTGGAAACACCATATATTTT.

The chain employs TRBV12-3 or TRBV12-4 and TRBJ1-2; 8 nucleotides agree with TRBD1. The CDR3 runs to 13 residues. Trimming removed 6 bases from V and 4 bases from J; junction bases left unmatched: 4. In DNA form, the CDR3 reads TGTGCCAGCAGGGTAGGACAGGGCTATGGCTACACCTTC. Its translation is CASRVGQGYGYTF.